This entry is about one T cell receptor (beta chain). As yet, its antigen is unknown. These data are taken from a study of shared clonotypes between healthy human individuals. The study, taken as a whole, reports: Rarefaction exposed incomplete sorted-subset sequencing despite large depth. Donor clonotype sharing was expected to depend on sequencing depth.

Donors were Caucasian adults residing in Nashville, Tennessee, USA. Memory CD4+ cells were the fraction left after CD45RA+ naive selection. This table comes from immunoSEQ multiplex PCR, and its TCRdb copy is limited to in-frame clones, with some not included. In the table there are millions of clones, approximately 93% of which are singletons. V shed 4 bases, J shed 1 base, and the junction held 6 bases outside the gene matches. The germline V gene encodes CDR1 SGHDT and CDR2 YYEEEE. The CDR3 contains 15 residues. The chain couples TRBV5-6 to TRBJ1-2; TRBD1 matches at 8 bases. The sequence derives from a man younger than 30 in good health. Some clones in this sample may be carry-over from other donors' samples. The sequencing input was naive CD4+ T cells from PBMCs. The subset was: CD45RA+ positively selected. The CDR3, as DNA: TGTGCCAGCAGCCCGGGGACAGGCCTTAACTATGGCTACACCTTC. Encoded protein: CASSPGTGLNYGYTF. Together with reference TRBV5-6 and TRBJ1-2, the CDR3 gives the full variable domain: DAGVTQSPTHLIKTRGQQVTLRCSPKSGHDTVSWYQQALGQGPQFIFQYYEEEERQRGNFPDRFSGHQFPNYSSELNVNALLLGDSALYLCASSPGTGLNYGYTFGSGTRLTVV.